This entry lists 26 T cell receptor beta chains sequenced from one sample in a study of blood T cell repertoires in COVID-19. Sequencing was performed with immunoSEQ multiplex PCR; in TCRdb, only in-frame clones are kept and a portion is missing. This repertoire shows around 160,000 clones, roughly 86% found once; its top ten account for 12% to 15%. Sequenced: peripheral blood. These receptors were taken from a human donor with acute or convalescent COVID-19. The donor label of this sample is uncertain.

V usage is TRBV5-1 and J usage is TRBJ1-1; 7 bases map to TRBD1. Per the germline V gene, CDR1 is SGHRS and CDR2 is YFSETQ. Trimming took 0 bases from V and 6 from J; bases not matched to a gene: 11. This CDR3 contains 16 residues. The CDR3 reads CASSLAPVGTVPEAFF. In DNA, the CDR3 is TGCGCCAGCAGCTTGGCCCCAGTAGGGACAGTTCCTGAAGCTTTCTTT.

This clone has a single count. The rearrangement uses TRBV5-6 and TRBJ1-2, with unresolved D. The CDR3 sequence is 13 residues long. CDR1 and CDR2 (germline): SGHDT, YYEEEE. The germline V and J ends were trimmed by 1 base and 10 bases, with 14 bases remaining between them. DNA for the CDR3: TGTGCCAGCAGCTTGTACGGGATGAGCAACTACACCTTC. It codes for CASSLYGMSNYTF.

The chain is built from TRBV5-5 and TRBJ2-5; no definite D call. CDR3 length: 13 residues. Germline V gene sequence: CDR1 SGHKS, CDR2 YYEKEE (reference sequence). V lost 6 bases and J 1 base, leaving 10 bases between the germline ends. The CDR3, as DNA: TGTGCCAGCACCCTGGCCATCCAAGAGACCCAGTACTTC. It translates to CASTLAIQETQYF.

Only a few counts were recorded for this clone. The CDR3 nucleotides are TGTGCCAGTAGTATAGAGAGGCGACAGGGAGAGGACACTGAAGCTTTCTTT. As protein: CASSIERRQGEDTEAFF. The rearrangement uses TRBV19 and TRBJ1-1; 7 nucleotides agree with TRBD1. The CDR3 runs 17 residues. Germline trimming cut 0 bases from V and 3 bases from J; bases unmatched to any gene: 10. Per germline, CDR1 LNHDA and CDR2 SQIVND (reference sequence).

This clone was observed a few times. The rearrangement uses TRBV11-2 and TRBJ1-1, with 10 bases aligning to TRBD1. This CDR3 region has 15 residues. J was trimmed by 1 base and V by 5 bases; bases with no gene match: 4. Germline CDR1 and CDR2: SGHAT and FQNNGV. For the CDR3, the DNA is TGTGCCAGCAGCCTCGGGACAGGGGCGAACACTGAAGCTTTCTTT. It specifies CASSLGTGANTEAFF. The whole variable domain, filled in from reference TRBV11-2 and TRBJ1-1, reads EAGVAQSPRYKIIEKRQSVAFWCNPISGHATLYWYQQILGQGPKLLIQFQNNGVVDDSQLPKDRFSAERLKGVDSTLKIQPAKLEDSAVYLCASSLGTGANTEAFFGQGTRLTVV.

CDR3: CASSYREQETQYF. CDR3 coding DNA: TGTGCCAGCAGTTACCGGGAGCAAGAGACCCAGTACTTC. The V and J genes are TRBV6-6 and TRBJ2-5; a possible D gene is TRBD2 (6 bases). Germline loops: CDR1 MNHNY, CDR2 SVGAGI (reference sequence). The CDR3 covers 13 residues. The V end was cut by 2 bases, the J end by 2 bases, with 6 bases between.

The CDR3, as DNA: TGTGCCAGCAGTTCCATCGACAGGGGGCAAGGCTACACCTTC. This sequence encodes CASSSIDRGQGYTF. The gene calls are TRBV6-6 and TRBJ1-2; TRBD1 aligns across 10 bases. CDR3 length equals 14 residues. Looked up from germline, CDR1 is MNHNY and CDR2 is SVGAGI (reference sequence). V shed 4 bases, J shed 8 bases, and the junction held 7 bases outside the gene matches.

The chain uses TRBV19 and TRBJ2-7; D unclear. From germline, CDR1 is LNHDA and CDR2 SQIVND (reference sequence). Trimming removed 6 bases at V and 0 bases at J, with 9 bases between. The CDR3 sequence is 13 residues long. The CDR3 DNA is TGTGCCAGTAGCCCTCCTACCTCCTACGAGCAGTACTTC. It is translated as CASSPPTSYEQYF.

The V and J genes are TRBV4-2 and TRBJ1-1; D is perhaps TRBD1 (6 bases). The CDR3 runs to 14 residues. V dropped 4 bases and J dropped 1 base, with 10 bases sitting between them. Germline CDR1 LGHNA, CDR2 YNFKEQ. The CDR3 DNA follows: TGTGCCAGCAGCCTAAGGGGGGGGAACACTGAAGCTTTCTTT. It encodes CASSLRGGNTEAFF.

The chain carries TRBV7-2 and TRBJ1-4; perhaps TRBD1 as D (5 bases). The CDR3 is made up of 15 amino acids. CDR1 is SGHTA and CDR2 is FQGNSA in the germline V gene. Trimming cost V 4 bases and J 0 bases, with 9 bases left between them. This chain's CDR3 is CASSSRATTNEKLFF. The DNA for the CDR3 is TGTGCCAGCAGCTCCAGGGCCACAACTAATGAAAAACTGTTTTTT.

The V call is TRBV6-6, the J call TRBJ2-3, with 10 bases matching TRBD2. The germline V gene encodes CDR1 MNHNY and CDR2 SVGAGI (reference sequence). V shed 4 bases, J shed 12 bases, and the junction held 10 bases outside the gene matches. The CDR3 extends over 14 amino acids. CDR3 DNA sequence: TGTGCCAGCAGTTCCCAGCGGGGGGGCACATCACAGTATTTT. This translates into CASSSQRGGTSQYF.

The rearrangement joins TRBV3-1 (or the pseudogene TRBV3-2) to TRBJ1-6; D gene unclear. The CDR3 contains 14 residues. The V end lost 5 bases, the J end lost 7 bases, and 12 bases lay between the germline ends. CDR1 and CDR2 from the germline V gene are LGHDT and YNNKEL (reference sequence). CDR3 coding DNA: TGTGCCAGCAGCTACACCACCCGAAATTCACCCCTCCACTTT. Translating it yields CASSYTTRNSPLHF.

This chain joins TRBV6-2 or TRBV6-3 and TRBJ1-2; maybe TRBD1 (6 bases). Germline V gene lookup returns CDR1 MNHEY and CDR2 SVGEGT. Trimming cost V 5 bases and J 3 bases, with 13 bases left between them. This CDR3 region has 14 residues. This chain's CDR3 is CASSPPGGHYGYTF. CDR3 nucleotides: TGTGCCAGCAGTCCGCCGGGGGGGCACTATGGCTACACCTTC.

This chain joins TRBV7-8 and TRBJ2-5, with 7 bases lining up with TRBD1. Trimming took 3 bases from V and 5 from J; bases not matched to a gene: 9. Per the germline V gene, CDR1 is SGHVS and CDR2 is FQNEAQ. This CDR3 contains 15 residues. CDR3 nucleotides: TGTGCCAGCAGCTTTTCGGCAGGGGGAAGGGAGACCCAGTACTTC. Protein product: CASSFSAGGRETQYF.

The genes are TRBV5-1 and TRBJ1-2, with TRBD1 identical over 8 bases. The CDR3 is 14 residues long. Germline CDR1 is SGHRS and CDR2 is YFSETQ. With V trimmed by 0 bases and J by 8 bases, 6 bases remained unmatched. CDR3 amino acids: CASSLGSGGQGYTF. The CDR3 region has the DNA TGCGCCAGCAGCTTGGGGTCAGGGGGCCAAGGCTACACCTTC. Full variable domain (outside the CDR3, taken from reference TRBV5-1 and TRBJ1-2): KAGVTQTPRYLIKTRGQQVTLSCSPISGHRSVSWYQQTPGQGLQFLFEYFSETQRNKGNFPGRFSGRQFSNSRSEMNVSTLELGDSALYLCASSLGSGGQGYTFGSGTRLTVV.

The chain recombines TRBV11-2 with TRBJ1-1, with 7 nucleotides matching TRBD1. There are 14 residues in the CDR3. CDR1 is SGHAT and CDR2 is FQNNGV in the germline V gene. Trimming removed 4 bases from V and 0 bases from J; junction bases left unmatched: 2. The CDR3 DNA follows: TGTGCCAGCAGCTCAACAGGGGTGAACACTGAAGCTTTCTTT. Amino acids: CASSSTGVNTEAFF.

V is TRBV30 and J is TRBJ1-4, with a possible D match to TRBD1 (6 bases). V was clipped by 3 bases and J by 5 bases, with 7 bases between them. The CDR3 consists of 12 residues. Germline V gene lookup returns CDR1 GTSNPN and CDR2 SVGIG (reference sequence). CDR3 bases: TGTGCCTGGAGCACAGGGAATGAAAAACTGTTTTTT. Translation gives CAWSTGNEKLFF.

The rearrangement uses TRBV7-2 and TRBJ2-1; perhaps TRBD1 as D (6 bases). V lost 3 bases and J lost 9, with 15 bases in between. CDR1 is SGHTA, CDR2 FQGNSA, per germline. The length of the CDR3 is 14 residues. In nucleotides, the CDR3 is TGTGCCAGCAGCTTCAGGGGCGTAGAGGTTGAGCAGTTCTTC. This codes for CASSFRGVEVEQFF.

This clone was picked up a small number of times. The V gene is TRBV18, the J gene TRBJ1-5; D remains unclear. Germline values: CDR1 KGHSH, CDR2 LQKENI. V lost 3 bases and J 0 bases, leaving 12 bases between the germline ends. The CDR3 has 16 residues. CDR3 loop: CASSPTRRNSNQPQHF. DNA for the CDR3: TGTGCCAGCTCACCGACTAGGCGTAATAGCAATCAGCCCCAGCATTTT.

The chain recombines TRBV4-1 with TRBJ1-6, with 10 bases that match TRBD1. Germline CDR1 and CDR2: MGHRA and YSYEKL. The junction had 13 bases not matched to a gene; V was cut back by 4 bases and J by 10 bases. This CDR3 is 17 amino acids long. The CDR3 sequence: CASSLGSSRTGGSPLHF. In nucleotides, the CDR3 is TGCGCCAGCAGCCTTGGCTCTTCTAGGACAGGGGGATCACCCCTCCACTTT.

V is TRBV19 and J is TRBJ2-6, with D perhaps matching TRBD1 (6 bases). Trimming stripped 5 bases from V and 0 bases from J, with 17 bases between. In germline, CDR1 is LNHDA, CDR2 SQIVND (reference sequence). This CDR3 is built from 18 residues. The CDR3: CASSSGLRQVSGANVLTF. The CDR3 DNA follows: TGTGCCAGTAGTTCCGGGTTGAGACAGGTCTCTGGGGCCAACGTCCTGACTTTC.

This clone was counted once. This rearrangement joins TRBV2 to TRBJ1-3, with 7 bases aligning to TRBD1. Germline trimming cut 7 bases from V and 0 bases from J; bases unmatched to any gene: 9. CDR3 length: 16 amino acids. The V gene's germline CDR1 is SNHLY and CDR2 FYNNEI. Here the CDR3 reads CASTYGQEISGNTIYF. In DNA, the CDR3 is TGTGCCAGCACCTATGGACAGGAGATCTCTGGAAACACCATATATTTT.

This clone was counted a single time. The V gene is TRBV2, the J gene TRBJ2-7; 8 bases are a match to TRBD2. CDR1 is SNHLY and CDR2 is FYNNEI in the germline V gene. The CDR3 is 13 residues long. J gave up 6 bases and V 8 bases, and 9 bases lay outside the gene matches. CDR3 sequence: CASSWTAGGEQYF. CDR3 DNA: TGTGCCAGCTCGTGGACGGCGGGGGGCGAGCAGTACTTC.

The CDR3 bases are TGTGCCAGCAGTTTAATATCATGGGGCGGCTCTTCCACAGATACGCAGTATTTT. Translated: CASSLISWGGSSTDTQYF. The chain links TRBV27 to TRBJ2-3; a weak D match, TRBD1 (5 bases). The V gene lost 2 bases and the J gene lost 2 bases, with 20 bases spanning the gap. Per germline, CDR1 MNHEY and CDR2 SMNVEV (reference sequence). The CDR3 extends over 18 amino acids.

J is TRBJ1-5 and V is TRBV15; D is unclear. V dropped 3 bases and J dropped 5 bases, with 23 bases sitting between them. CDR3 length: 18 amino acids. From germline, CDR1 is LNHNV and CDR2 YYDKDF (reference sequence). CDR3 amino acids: CATSSLGRGTGYHQPQHF. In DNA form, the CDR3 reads TGTGCCACCAGCAGCCTAGGTCGGGGTACGGGTTACCATCAGCCCCAGCATTTT.

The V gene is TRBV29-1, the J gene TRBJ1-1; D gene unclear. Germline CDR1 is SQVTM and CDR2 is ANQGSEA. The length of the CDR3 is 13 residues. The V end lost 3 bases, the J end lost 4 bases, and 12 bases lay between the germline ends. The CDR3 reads CSVEKGVGTEAFF. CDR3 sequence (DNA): TGCAGCGTTGAGAAGGGAGTGGGCACTGAAGCTTTCTTT. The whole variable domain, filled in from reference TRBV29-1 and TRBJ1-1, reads SAVISQKPSRDICQRGTSLTIQCQVDSQVTMMFWYRQQPGQSLTLIATANQGSEATYESGFVIDKFPISRPNLTFSTLTVSNMSPEDSSIYLCSVEKGVGTEAFFGQGTRLTVV.